The 17 T cell receptor beta chains below come from one sample, sequenced in a study of blood T cell repertoires in COVID-19. Method: immunoSEQ multiplex PCR; TCRdb's copy keeps in-frame clones and lacks some. This sample carries about 250,000 clones, about 85% of them seen once, and the ten largest clones take roughly 3%. The sequenced sample consisted of peripheral blood. The receptors originated from a man younger than 35 with active or convalescent COVID-19.

This chain uses TRBV27 with TRBJ2-5; D gene uncertain. V lost 5 bases and J lost 1, with 11 bases in between. The germline gives CDR1 MNHEY, CDR2 SMNVEV (reference sequence). The CDR3 totals 14 residues. The CDR3 bases are TGTGCCAGCAGTCTCTTTTCCCCCCAAGAGACCCAGTACTTC. Translating gives CASSLFSPQETQYF.

This chain joins TRBV30 and TRBJ1-2, with unresolved D. The CDR3 has 13 residues. V lost 0 bases, J lost 3 bases, and 8 bases lay in between. In germline, CDR1 is GTSNPN, CDR2 SVGIG (reference sequence). The CDR3 spells CAWSVSGDYGYTF. In DNA, the CDR3 is TGTGCCTGGAGTGTATCGGGAGACTATGGCTACACCTTC.

The rearrangement links TRBV7-9 to TRBJ2-3; TRBD1 matches at 11 bases. There are 15 residues in the CDR3. V trimming: 1 base; J trimming: 5 bases; junction bases outside the gene matches: 2. Germline-derived CDR1 and CDR2 are SEHNR and FQNEAQ (reference sequence). The CDR3, as DNA: TGTGCCAGCAGCTTAGGCGGGACAGGGGGAGATACGCAGTATTTT. This sequence encodes CASSLGGTGGDTQYF.

The chain recombines TRBV10-2 with TRBJ2-7; D is uncertain. CDR1 is WSHSY and CDR2 is SAAADI in the germline V gene. Trimming stripped 4 bases from V and 4 bases from J, with 8 bases between. The CDR3 loop spans 12 amino acids. This CDR3 is CASSATVYEQYF. CDR3 nucleotides: TGCGCCAGCAGTGCCACGGTGTACGAGCAGTACTTC.

The chain is built from TRBV9 and TRBJ1-2; perhaps TRBD1 as D (5 bases). The CDR3 runs 15 residues. V was trimmed by 1 base and J by 8 bases, leaving 18 bases between them. Germline V lookup: CDR1 SGDLS, CDR2 YYNGEE. The CDR3, as DNA: TGTGCCAGCAGCGTATATTTGGGGCTCGATCAGGGCTACACCTTC. Amino acids: CASSVYLGLDQGYTF.

The chain links TRBV7-6 to TRBJ2-2; 9 bases align to TRBD1. The CDR3 runs to 18 residues. J lost 4 bases, V lost 5 bases, and 14 bases had no gene match. CDR1 is SGHVS, CDR2 FNYEAQ, per germline. This chain's CDR3 is CASSGPYRDRVPTGELFF. The CDR3 coding sequence is TGTGCCAGCAGCGGCCCATACCGGGACAGGGTCCCCACCGGGGAGCTGTTTTTT.

The chain joins TRBV5-4 to TRBJ1-6; 7 bases align to TRBD1. This CDR3 comprises 17 residues. Per the germline V gene, CDR1 is SGHNT and CDR2 is YYREEE (reference sequence). The V segment lost 2 bases and the J segment 5 bases; nucleotides outside the gene matches: 10. The CDR3 region has the DNA TGTGCCAGCAGCTTTAAAGGGACAGCCGTCGATAATTCACCCCTCCACTTT. Amino acids: CASSFKGTAVDNSPLHF. The full variable domain, its missing parts supplied by reference TRBV5-4 and TRBJ1-6, is ETGVTQSPTHLIKTRGQQVTLRCSSQSGHNTVSWYQQALGQGPQFIFQYYREEENGRGNFPPRFSGLQFPNYSSELNVNALELDDSALYLCASSFKGTAVDNSPLHFGNGTRLTVT.

V gene TRBV5-1 combines with J gene TRBJ1-6; the match to TRBD1 covers 11 bases. Germline CDR1 and CDR2: SGHRS and YFSETQ. The CDR3 is 16 residues long. V was clipped by 4 bases and J by 5 bases; unmatched bases: 5. For the CDR3, the DNA is TGCGCCAGCAGCATAGGACAGGGGGCAGATAATTCACCCCTCCACTTT. It translates to CASSIGQGADNSPLHF. Complete variable domain (other parts from reference TRBV5-1 and TRBJ1-6): KAGVTQTPRYLIKTRGQQVTLSCSPISGHRSVSWYQQTPGQGLQFLFEYFSETQRNKGNFPGRFSGRQFSNSRSEMNVSTLELGDSALYLCASSIGQGADNSPLHFGNGTRLTVT.

CDR3 DNA: TGTGCCAGCTCACCCGGGTATGGTGAAAAACTGTTTTTT. It specifies CASSPGYGEKLFF. The V gene is TRBV18, the J gene TRBJ1-4; D remains unclear. V was cut by 3 bases and J by 7 bases, with 9 bases left in between. Germline assignment: CDR1 KGHSH and CDR2 LQKENI. The CDR3 covers 13 residues.

The V call is TRBV20-1, the J call TRBJ2-3; 7 positions match TRBD1. V was pared by 3 bases and J by 0 bases, with 3 bases of the junction left unmatched. The CDR3 contains 14 residues. Germline V lookup: CDR1 DFQATT, CDR2 SNEGSKA (reference sequence). This chain's CDR3 is CSASPGQSTDTQYF. The DNA of the CDR3 is TGCAGTGCTAGTCCGGGACAGAGCACAGATACGCAGTATTTT.

This chain joins TRBV28 and TRBJ2-7; 12 nucleotides line up with TRBD2. Germline V lookup: CDR1 MDHEN, CDR2 SYDVKM. The J segment lost 8 bases and the V segment lost 4 bases, leaving 6 bases of the junction unmatched. The length of the CDR3 is 14 residues. The CDR3 sequence is CASSWTSGIEQQYF. The CDR3 DNA reads as TGTGCCAGCAGTTGGACTAGCGGGATAGAGCAGCAGTACTTC.

This sequence joins TRBV2 and TRBJ2-1, with TRBD2 matching over 13 bases. CDR3 length equals 15 residues. Germline CDR1 and CDR2: SNHLY and FYNNEI. The V gene end was trimmed by 6 bases and the J gene end by 9 bases; junction bases not matched to a gene: 8. CDR3 loop: CASSAGLAGQVEQFF. Written as DNA, the CDR3 is TGTGCCAGCAGCGCGGGACTAGCGGGGCAGGTTGAGCAGTTCTTC.

V is TRBV19 and J is TRBJ1-5; D possibly corresponds to TRBD1 (6 bases). The germline CDR1 and CDR2 sequences are LNHDA and SQIVND (reference sequence). The CDR3 length is 15 residues. The V and J ends lost 3 bases and 4 bases respectively, with 13 bases between them. The CDR3 DNA reads TGTGCCAGTAGTATCCTGGCCCAGGGGAATCAGCCCCAGCATTTT. Its translation: CASSILAQGNQPQHF.

J is TRBJ2-5 and V is TRBV7-2; 7 bases agree with TRBD2. CDR1 is SGHTA and CDR2 is FQGNSA in the germline V gene. J lost 4 bases, V lost 1 base, and 9 bases had no gene match. This CDR3 has 16 residues. In DNA form, the CDR3 reads TGTGCCAGCAGCTTAGAGGTCGGGCGGGAGCGAGAGACCCAGTACTTC. Its translation: CASSLEVGRERETQYF.

The rearrangement joins TRBV29-1 to TRBJ1-5; 8 positions agree with TRBD1. Germline V lookup: CDR1 SQVTM, CDR2 ANQGSEA. The trim removed 8 bases at V and 7 bases at J, leaving 10 bases unmatched. This CDR3 spans 13 amino acids. The CDR3 sequence is CSTAEAGGQPQHF. The CDR3 DNA reads as TGCAGCACCGCGGAGGCAGGGGGCCAGCCCCAGCATTTT.

V usage is TRBV9 and J usage is TRBJ1-1; D ambiguous. The CDR3 is 14 residues long. The germline gives CDR1 SGDLS, CDR2 YYNGEE. V gave up 4 bases and J gave up 1 base, with 11 bases separating them. The CDR3 reads CASSRSGENTEAFF. In DNA form, the CDR3 reads TGTGCCAGCAGCCGGTCCGGGGAGAACACTGAAGCTTTCTTT.

The rearrangement joins TRBV24-1 to TRBJ1-2, with TRBD1 matching over 7 bases. Germline CDR1 KGHDR, CDR2 SFDVKD. The CDR3 extends over 15 amino acids. After removal of 2 bases from V and 2 bases from J, the junction contained 4 bases not matched to a gene. CDR3 DNA sequence: TGTGCCACCAGTGATTCCGCGACAGGGAACTATGGCTACACCTTC. Its protein is CATSDSATGNYGYTF.